The 5 T cell receptor beta chains presented below share a single source sample, sequenced in a study of T-cell reconstitution after alpha-beta-depleted transplantation in children. Preparation of the TCRbeta library involved a method that used unique molecular identifiers. MiXCR, run by TCRdb on the PCR reads, gives a single entry per CDR3 protein. The repertoire holds roughly 400,000 distinct CDR3 sequences, with about 45% as singletons. Sequencing used PBMCs, obtained before TCRalphabeta/CD19-depleted stem cell transplant. The source of these receptors is a girl aged 2 to 9 with aplastic anemia, due to receive a stem cell transplant.

This sequence joins TRBV7-8 and TRBJ2-1, with 7 bases that match TRBD2. CDR1 is SGHVS, CDR2 FQNEAQ, per germline. The CDR3 is 16 residues long. V gave up 0 bases and J gave up 7 bases; unmatched junction bases: 9. The CDR3 is CASSLARLAVRNEQFF. DNA for the CDR3: TGTGCCAGCAGCTTAGCGCGCCTAGCGGTTAGAAATGAGCAGTTCTTC.

The chain joins TRBV28 to TRBJ1-2; D not certain. Trimming left V 10 bases short and J 0 bases short, with 12 bases between. The CDR3 totals 13 residues. Germline V gene lookup returns CDR1 MDHEN and CDR2 SYDVKM. DNA for the CDR3: TGTGCCATCCAGACCCCTTCTAACTATGGCTACACCTTC. Translation: CAIQTPSNYGYTF.

This clonotype has only a few counts. This sequence joins TRBV2 and TRBJ2-6; D unclear. Germline-derived CDR1 and CDR2 are SNHLY and FYNNEI. Trimming pared 5 bases from V and 4 bases from J, leaving 12 bases between. The CDR3 spans 15 residues. CDR3 coding DNA: TGTGCCAGCAGTCCTACCCGTGGCGGGGCCAACGTCCTGACTTTC. Translating it yields CASSPTRGGANVLTF.

V gene TRBV12-3 or TRBV12-4 combines with J gene TRBJ2-7; D not certain. The CDR3 extends over 13 amino acids. Trimming removed 3 bases at V and 2 bases at J, with 8 bases between. The CDR3 here is CASSLLRPYEQYF. Here the CDR3 DNA reads TGTGCCAGCAGTTTGTTGAGGCCCTACGAGCAGTACTTC.

This clonotype was recorded at least ten times. The chain uses TRBV4-1 and TRBJ1-1, with 9 bases fitting TRBD1. The CDR3 extends over 12 amino acids. V dropped 4 bases and J dropped 11; count of bases not matched to a gene: 5. CDR1 MGHRA and CDR2 YSYEKL come from the germline V gene. The CDR3 region has the DNA TGCGCCAGCAGCCCGTGGACAGGGGTGGCTTTCTTT. As protein: CASSPWTGVAFF.